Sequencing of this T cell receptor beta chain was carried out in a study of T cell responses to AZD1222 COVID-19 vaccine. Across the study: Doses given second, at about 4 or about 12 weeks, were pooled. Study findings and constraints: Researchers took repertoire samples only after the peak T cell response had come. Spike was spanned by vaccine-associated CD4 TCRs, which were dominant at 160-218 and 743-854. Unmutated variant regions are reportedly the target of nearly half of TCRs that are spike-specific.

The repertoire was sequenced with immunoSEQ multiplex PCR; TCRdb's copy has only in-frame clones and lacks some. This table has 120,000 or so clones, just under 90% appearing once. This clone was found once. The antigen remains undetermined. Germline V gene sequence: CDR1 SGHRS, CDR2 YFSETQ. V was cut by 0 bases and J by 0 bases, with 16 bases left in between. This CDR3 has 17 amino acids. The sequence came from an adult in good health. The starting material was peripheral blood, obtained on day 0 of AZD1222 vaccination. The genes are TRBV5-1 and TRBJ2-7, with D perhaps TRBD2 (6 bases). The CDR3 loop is CASSLGIGGSLSYEQYF. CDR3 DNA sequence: TGCGCCAGCAGCTTGGGTATCGGGGGATCCCTCTCCTACGAGCAGTACTTC.